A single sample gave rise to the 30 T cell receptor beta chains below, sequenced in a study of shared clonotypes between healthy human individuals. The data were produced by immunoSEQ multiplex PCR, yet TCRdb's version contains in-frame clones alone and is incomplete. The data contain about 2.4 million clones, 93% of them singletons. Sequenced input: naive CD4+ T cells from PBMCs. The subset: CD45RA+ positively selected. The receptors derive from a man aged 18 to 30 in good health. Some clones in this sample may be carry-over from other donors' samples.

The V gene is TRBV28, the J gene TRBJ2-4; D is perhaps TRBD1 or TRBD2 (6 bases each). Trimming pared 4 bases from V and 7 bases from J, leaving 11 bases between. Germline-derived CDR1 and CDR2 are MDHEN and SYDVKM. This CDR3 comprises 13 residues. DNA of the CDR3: TGTGCCAGCAGTTCCGGGGGCCCCAACATTCAGTACTTC. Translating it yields CASSSGGPNIQYF.

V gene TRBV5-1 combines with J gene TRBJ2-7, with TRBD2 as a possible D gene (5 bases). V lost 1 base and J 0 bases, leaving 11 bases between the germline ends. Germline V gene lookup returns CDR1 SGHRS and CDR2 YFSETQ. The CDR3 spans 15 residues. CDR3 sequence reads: CASSLPRGNSYEQYF. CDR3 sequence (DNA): TGCGCCAGCAGCTTGCCTCGGGGAAACTCCTACGAGCAGTACTTC.

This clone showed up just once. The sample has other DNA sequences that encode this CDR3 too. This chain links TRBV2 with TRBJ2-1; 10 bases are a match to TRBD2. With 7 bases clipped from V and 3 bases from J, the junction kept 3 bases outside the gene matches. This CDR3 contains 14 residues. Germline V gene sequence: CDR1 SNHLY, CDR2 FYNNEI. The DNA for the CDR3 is TGTGCCAGCACTAGGACTAGCGGCTACAATGAGCAGTTCTTC. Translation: CASTRTSGYNEQFF.

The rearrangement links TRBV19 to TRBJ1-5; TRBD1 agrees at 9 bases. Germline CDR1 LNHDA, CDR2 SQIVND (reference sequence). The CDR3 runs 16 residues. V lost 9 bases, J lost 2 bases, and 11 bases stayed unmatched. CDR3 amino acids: CASLPGQGVRNQPQHF. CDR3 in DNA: TGTGCCAGCCTCCCGGGACAGGGAGTTCGCAATCAGCCCCAGCATTTT.

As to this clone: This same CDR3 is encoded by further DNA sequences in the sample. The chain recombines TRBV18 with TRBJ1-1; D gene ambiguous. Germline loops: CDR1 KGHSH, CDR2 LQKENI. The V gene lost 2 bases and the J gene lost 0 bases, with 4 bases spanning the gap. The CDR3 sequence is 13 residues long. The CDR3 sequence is CASSPLMNTEAFF. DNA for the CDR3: TGTGCCAGCTCACCATTAATGAACACTGAAGCTTTCTTT.

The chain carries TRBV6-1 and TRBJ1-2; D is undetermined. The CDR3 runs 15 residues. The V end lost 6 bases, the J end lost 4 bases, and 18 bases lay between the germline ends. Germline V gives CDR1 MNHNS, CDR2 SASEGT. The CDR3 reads CASSRVLNQVYGYTF. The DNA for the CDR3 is TGTGCCAGCAGCCGGGTCCTCAACCAGGTCTATGGCTACACCTTC.

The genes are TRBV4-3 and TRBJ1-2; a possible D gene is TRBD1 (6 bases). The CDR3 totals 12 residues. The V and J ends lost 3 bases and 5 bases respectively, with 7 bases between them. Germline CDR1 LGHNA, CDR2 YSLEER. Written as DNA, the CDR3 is TGCGCCAGCAGCCAGGGGGCGTATGGCTACACCTTC. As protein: CASSQGAYGYTF.

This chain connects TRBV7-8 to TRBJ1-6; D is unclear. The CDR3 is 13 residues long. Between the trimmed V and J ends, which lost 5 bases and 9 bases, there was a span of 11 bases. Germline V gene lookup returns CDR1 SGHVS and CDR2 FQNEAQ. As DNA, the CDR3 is TGTGCCAGCAGCCTTCGGATGGGTTCACCCCTCCACTTT. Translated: CASSLRMGSPLHF.

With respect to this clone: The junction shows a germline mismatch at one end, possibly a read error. CDR3 loop: CASKTASTYGYTF. As DNA, the CDR3 is TGTGCAAGCAAGACAGCCTCAACCTATGGCTACACCTTC. J is TRBJ1-2 and V is TRBV2, with D perhaps matching TRBD1 (5 bases). The germline CDR1 and CDR2 sequences are SNHLY and FYNNEI. The CDR3 runs 13 residues.

In DNA, the CDR3 is TGTGCCAGCAGTTTACGCCTGAGGGGGAGGGGGGAGCTGTTTTTT. It encodes CASSLRLRGRGELFF. The chain recombines TRBV27 with TRBJ2-2, with D perhaps TRBD1 or TRBD2 (6 bases each). The CDR3 covers 15 residues. Germline assignment: CDR1 MNHEY and CDR2 SMNVEV (reference sequence). Trimming left V 2 bases short and J 8 bases short, with 15 bases between.

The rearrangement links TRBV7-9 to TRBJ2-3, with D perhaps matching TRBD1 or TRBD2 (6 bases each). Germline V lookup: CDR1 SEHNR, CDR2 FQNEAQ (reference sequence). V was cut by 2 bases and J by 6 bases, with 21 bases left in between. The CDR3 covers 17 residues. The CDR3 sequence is CASSLTRLTGTLDTQYF. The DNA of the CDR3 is TGTGCCAGCAGCTTAACCCGACTAACAGGGACTCTGGATACGCAGTATTTT.

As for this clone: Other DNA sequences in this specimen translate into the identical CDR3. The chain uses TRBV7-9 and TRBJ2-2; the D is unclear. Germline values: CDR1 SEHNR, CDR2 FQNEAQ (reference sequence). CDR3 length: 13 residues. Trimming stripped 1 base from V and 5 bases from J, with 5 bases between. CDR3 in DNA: TGTGCCAGCAGCTTAGGACGAACCGGGGAGCTGTTTTTT. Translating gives CASSLGRTGELFF.

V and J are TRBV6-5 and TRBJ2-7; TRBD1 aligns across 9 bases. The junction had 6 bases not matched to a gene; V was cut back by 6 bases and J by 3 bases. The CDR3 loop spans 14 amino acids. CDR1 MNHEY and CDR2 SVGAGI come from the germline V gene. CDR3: CASRRDREVYEQYF. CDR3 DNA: TGTGCCAGCAGGAGGGACAGGGAGGTCTACGAGCAGTACTTC.

The chain's CDR3 is CASSPGLSYEQYF. The CDR3 region has the DNA TGCGCCAGCAGCCCGGGCCTTTCCTACGAGCAGTACTTC. This chain joins TRBV4-1 and TRBJ2-7, with unresolved D. Trimming pared 4 bases from V and 1 base from J, leaving 8 bases between. In germline, CDR1 is MGHRA, CDR2 YSYEKL. The CDR3 sequence is 13 residues long.

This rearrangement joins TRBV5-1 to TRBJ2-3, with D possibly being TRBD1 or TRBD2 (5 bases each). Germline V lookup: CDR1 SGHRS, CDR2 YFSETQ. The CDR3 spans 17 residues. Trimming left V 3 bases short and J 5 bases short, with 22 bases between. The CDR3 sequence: CASSSGPGTRSRDTQYF. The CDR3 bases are TGCGCCAGCAGCTCGGGCCCCGGGACGAGAAGTCGAGATACGCAGTATTTT.

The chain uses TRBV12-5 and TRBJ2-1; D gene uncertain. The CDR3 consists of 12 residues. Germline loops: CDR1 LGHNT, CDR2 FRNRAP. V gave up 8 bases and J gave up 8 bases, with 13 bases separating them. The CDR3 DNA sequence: TGTGCTAGTCAAAAGCTCGCGGATGAGCAGTTCTTC. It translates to CASQKLADEQFF.

The CDR3 spells CSAPGQEYSNQPQHF. CDR3 nucleotide sequence: TGCAGCGCTCCGGGACAGGAGTATAGCAATCAGCCCCAGCATTTT. J is TRBJ1-5 and V is TRBV29-1; TRBD1 agrees at 8 bases. CDR3 length: 15 amino acids. With 7 bases clipped from V and 0 bases from J, the junction kept 8 bases outside the gene matches. CDR1 is SQVTM, CDR2 ANQGSEA, per germline.

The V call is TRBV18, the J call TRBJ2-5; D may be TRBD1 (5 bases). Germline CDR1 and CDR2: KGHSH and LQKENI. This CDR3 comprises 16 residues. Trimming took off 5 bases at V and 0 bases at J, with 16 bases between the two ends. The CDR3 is CASSSDSTLYQETQYF. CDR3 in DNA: TGTGCCAGCTCAAGTGACAGTACCTTGTACCAAGAGACCCAGTACTTC.

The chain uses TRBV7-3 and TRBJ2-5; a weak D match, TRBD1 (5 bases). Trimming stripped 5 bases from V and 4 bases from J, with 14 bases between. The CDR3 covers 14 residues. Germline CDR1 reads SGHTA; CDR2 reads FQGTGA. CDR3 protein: CASSQGPVLETQYF. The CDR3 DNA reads TGTGCCAGCAGCCAGGGTCCGGTTTTAGAGACCCAGTACTTC.

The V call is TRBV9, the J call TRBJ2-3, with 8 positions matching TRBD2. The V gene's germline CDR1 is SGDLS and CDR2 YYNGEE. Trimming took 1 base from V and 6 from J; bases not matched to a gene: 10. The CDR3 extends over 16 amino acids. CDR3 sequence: CASSVNSGSGADTQYF. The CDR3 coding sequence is TGTGCCAGCAGCGTAAACAGCGGGAGTGGGGCGGATACGCAGTATTTT.

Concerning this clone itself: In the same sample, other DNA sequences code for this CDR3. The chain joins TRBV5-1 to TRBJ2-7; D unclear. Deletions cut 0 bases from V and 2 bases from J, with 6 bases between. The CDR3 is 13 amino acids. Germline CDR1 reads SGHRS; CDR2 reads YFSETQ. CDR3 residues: CASSLEGAYEQYF. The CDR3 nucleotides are TGCGCCAGCAGCTTGGAAGGCGCCTACGAGCAGTACTTC. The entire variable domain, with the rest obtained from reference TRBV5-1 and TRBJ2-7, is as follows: KAGVTQTPRYLIKTRGQQVTLSCSPISGHRSVSWYQQTPGQGLQFLFEYFSETQRNKGNFPGRFSGRQFSNSRSEMNVSTLELGDSALYLCASSLEGAYEQYFGPGTRLTVT.

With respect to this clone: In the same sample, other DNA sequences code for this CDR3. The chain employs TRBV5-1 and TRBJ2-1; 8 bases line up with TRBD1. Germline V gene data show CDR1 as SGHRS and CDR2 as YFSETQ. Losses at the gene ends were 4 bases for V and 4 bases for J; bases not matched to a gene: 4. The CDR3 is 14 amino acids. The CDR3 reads CASSRRQGYNEQFF. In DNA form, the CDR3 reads TGCGCCAGCAGCCGACGACAGGGGTACAATGAGCAGTTCTTC.

The CDR3 nucleotides are TGTGCCAGCAGCGAGCGCTCAGATACGCAGTATTTT. Translated, it gives CASSERSDTQYF. V usage is TRBV5-4 and J usage is TRBJ2-3; no definite D call. Trimming removed 4 bases from V and 4 bases from J, with 7 bases in between. Germline V CDR1 and CDR2: SGHNT, YYREEE (reference sequence). The CDR3 covers 12 residues.

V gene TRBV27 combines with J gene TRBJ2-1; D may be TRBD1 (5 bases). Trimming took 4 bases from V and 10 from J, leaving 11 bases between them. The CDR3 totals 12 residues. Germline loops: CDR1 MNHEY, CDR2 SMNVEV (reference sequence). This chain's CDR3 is CASSSRDTEQFF. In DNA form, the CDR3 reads TGTGCCAGCAGTTCCAGGGATACGGAGCAGTTCTTC.

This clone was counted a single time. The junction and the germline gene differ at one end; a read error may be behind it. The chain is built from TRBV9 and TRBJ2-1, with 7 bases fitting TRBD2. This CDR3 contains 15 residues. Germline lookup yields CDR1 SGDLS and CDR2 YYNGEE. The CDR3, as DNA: TGTGCCAGCAGCGTAGGAGGGAGGGCCTACAGTGAGCAGTTCTTC. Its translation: CASSVGGRAYSEQFF.

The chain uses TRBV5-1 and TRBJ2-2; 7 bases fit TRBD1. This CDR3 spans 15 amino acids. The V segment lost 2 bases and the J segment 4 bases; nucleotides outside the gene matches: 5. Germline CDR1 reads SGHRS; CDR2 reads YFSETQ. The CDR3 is CASSLLPGGTGELFF. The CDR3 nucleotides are TGCGCCAGCAGCTTATTACCAGGGGGCACCGGGGAGCTGTTTTTT.

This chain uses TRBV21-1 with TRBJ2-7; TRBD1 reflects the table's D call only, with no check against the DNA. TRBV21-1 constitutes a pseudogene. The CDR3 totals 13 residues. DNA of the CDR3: TGTGCCAGCACCATTGACAGCTCCTACGAGCAGTACTTC. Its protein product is CASTIDSSYEQYF.

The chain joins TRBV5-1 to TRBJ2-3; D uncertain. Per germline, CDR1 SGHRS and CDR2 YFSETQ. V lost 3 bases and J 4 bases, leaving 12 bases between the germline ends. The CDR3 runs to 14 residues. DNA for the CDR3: TGCGCCAGCAGCTCGGATTCATCCCCAGATACGCAGTATTTT. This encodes CASSSDSSPDTQYF.

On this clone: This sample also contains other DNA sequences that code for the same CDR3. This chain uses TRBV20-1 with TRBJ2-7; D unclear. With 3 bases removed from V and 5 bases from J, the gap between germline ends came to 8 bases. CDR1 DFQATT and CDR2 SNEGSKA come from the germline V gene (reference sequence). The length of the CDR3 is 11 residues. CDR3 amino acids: CSASRRDEQYF. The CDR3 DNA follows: TGCAGTGCTAGTCGTAGGGACGAGCAGTACTTC.

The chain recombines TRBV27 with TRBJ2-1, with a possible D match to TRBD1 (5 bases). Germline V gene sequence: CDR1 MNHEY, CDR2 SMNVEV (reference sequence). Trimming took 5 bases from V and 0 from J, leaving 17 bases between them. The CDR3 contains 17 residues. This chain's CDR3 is CASSKASGKGSYNEQFF. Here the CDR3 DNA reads TGTGCCAGCAGTAAGGCATCAGGGAAGGGCTCCTACAATGAGCAGTTCTTC.